These 10 T cell receptor beta chains were all obtained from the same sample, sequenced in a study of shared clonotypes between healthy human individuals. Some clones are missing from TCRdb's copy, which holds only in-frame ones; the method was immunoSEQ multiplex PCR. The sample includes around 980,000 clones, approximately 78% seen only once; the top ten take roughly 0.61%. The sample comprised memory CD4+ T cells from PBMCs. Described subset: CD45RA-negative fraction. The source of these receptors is a man between 18 and 35 years old in good health. Some clones in this sample may be carry-over from other donors' samples.

This clone was observed a handful of times. The V call is TRBV10-3, the J call TRBJ2-1, with D maybe TRBD1 (5 bases). Germline lookup yields CDR1 ENHRY and CDR2 SYGVKD. V was cut by 4 bases and J by 6 bases, with 7 bases left in between. The CDR3 runs to 12 residues. The CDR3 region is CAISGQFNEQFF. Written as DNA, the CDR3 is TGTGCCATCAGTGGACAGTTCAATGAGCAGTTCTTC.

This chain uses TRBV7-3 with TRBJ1-2; D gene uncertain. The CDR3 spans 13 residues. The ends were cut back, 5 bases at V and 6 bases at J, with 13 bases in the middle. Germline-derived CDR1 and CDR2 are SGHTA and FQGTGA. CDR3 in amino acids: CASSPLPGDGYTF. The CDR3 bases are TGTGCCAGCAGCCCGCTTCCCGGGGATGGCTACACCTTC.

The chain carries TRBV7-2 and TRBJ1-4; the match to TRBD1 covers 11 bases. The CDR3 loop spans 16 amino acids. Germline trimming cut 1 base from V and 7 bases from J; bases unmatched to any gene: 5. Germline values: CDR1 SGHTA, CDR2 FQGNSA. The CDR3 spells CASSLDGTGGFEKLFF. In DNA, the CDR3 is TGTGCCAGCAGCTTAGATGGGACAGGGGGGTTTGAAAAACTGTTTTTT.

This clone was seen once. This specimen includes other DNA sequences encoding the same CDR3. This rearrangement joins TRBV27 to TRBJ1-2; D is unclear. The V end lost 2 bases, the J end lost 0 bases, and 7 bases lay between the germline ends. Germline lookup yields CDR1 MNHEY and CDR2 SMNVEV (reference sequence). The CDR3 length is 14 residues. For the CDR3, the DNA is TGTGCCAGCAGTTTAACAGCGGCTAACTATGGCTACACCTTC. Residues: CASSLTAANYGYTF.

The chain carries TRBV5-8 and TRBJ2-3; D could derive from TRBD1 or TRBD2 (5 bases each). Trimming shortened V by 5 bases and J by 2 bases, and 12 bases separated the two germline ends. The CDR3 sequence is 14 residues long. Germline assignment: CDR1 SGHTS and CDR2 YDEGEE. The CDR3 loop reads CASRRGLFTDTQYF. The CDR3 nucleotides read TGTGCCAGCAGGAGGGGCCTCTTCACAGATACGCAGTATTTT.

The V gene is TRBV6-1, the J gene TRBJ2-5; D call uncertain. The V end was cut by 7 bases, the J end by 0 bases, with 12 bases between. From germline, CDR1 is MNHNS and CDR2 SASEGT. This CDR3 has 14 residues. The CDR3 is CASIIYYNQETQYF. The CDR3, as DNA: TGTGCCAGCATTATTTACTATAACCAAGAGACCCAGTACTTC.

This chain links TRBV29-1 with TRBJ2-7; D unclear. V shed 4 bases and J shed 5 bases, with 6 bases lying between them. CDR1 is SQVTM, CDR2 ANQGSEA, per germline. The CDR3 sequence is 10 residues long. The CDR3 DNA follows: TGCAGCGTTGGAAGCGACGAGCAGTACTTC. As protein: CSVGSDEQYF.

The J gene is TRBJ2-3, the V gene TRBV29-1; D remains unclear. Trimming removed 7 bases at V and 1 base at J, with 9 bases between. The V gene's germline CDR1 is SQVTM and CDR2 ANQGSEA. The CDR3 extends over 12 amino acids. The CDR3 protein is CSDWPGTDTQYF. The CDR3 coding sequence is TGCAGCGATTGGCCCGGCACAGATACGCAGTATTTT.

The V gene is TRBV15, the J gene TRBJ2-7; tentatively, D is TRBD1 or TRBD2 (5 bases each). This CDR3 comprises 13 residues. The germline CDR1 and CDR2 sequences are LNHNV and YYDKDF (reference sequence). V was cut by 8 bases and J by 5 bases, with 16 bases left in between. The CDR3 loop reads CATSVGVRDEQYF. As DNA, the CDR3 is TGTGCCACCTCGGTGGGGGTAAGGGACGAGCAGTACTTC.

The chain recombines TRBV4-1 with TRBJ1-1; a possible D gene is TRBD1 (5 bases). The CDR3 has 18 residues. Germline loops: CDR1 MGHRA, CDR2 YSYEKL. V lost 4 bases to trimming and J lost 2 bases, with 23 bases between them. The CDR3 sequence is CASSLERDGVMYNTEAFF. The CDR3 nucleotides are TGCGCCAGCAGCCTGGAAAGGGACGGCGTAATGTATAACACTGAAGCTTTCTTT.